The rows below give T cell receptor beta chains drawn from one sample of a study of blood T cell repertoires in COVID-19. Profiled with immunoSEQ multiplex PCR; TCRdb holds only in-frame clones, not every one. The table lists roughly 300,000 clones, around 81% of them singletons. Material: peripheral blood. These receptors originate from a woman in her sixties with active or convalescent COVID-19. CDR3s include the opening cysteine and the closing phenylalanine or tryptophan. A D gene is named only where the DNA matches it firmly. Clone size is shown for a subset of rows, as once, few, many or a class of expanded clone.

clone_size | j_call | v_call | d_call | cdr3_aa | cdr3_nt
. | TRBJ1-6 | TRBV10-1 | . | CASSVSEVHDYNSPLHF | TGCGCCAGCAGTGTGTCCGAGGTCCATGATTATAATTCACCCCTCCACTTT
. | TRBJ1-5 | TRBV2 | TRBD1 | CASRTSGGVGQPQHF | TGTGCCAGCAGGACGTCAGGGGGCGTGGGTCAGCCCCAGCATTTT
. | TRBJ1-2 | TRBV27 | . | CASTTLQHNYGYTF | TGTGCCAGCACCACGCTACAGCATAACTATGGCTACACCTTC
. | TRBJ1-1 | TRBV15 | . | CATSRESRGTEAFF | TGTGCCACCAGCAGAGAATCCCGGGGGACTGAAGCTTTCTTT
. | TRBJ2-3 | TRBV6-5 | TRBD2 | CASSYSGLASTDTQYF | TGTGCCAGCAGTTACAGCGGACTAGCGAGCACAGATACGCAGTATTTT
. | TRBJ2-5 | TRBV27 | TRBD1 | CASSPWDRQETQYF | TGTGCCAGCTCCCCCTGGGACAGACAAGAGACCCAGTACTTC
few | TRBJ2-7 | TRBV19 | . | CASSPGSHYEQYF | TGTGCCAGTAGCCCGGGTAGCCACTACGAGCAGTACTTC
. | TRBJ1-1 | TRBV5-1 | TRBD1 | CASGQGAGYTEAFF | TGCGCCAGTGGACAGGGGGCTGGGTACACTGAAGCTTTCTTT
. | TRBJ1-1 | TRBV15 | TRBD1 | CATSTQGQGVEAFF | TGTGCCACCAGCACCCAGGGACAGGGAGTTGAAGCTTTCTTT
. | TRBJ1-1 | TRBV7-2 | TRBD1 | CASSWTGKYTEAFF | TGTGCCAGCAGCTGGACAGGGAAGTACACTGAAGCTTTCTTT
. | TRBJ2-3 | TRBV15 | . | CATSREVGGGTDTQYF | TGTGCCACCAGCAGAGAGGTCGGCGGGGGCACAGATACGCAGTATTTT
. | TRBJ1-2 | TRBV6-5 | . | CASRPLDRSGYTF | TGTGCCAGCAGACCACTCGACAGATCTGGCTACACCTTC
. | TRBJ1-5 | TRBV19 | TRBD1 | CASSPGQRHQPQHF | TGTGCCAGTAGTCCGGGACAGCGTCATCAGCCCCAGCATTTT
few | TRBJ1-5 | TRBV3-1/TRBV3-2 | TRBD1 | CASSPTGGQPQHF | TGTGCCAGCAGCCCGACAGGGGGTCAGCCCCAGCATTTT
. | TRBJ1-3 | TRBV30 | . | CGGLIPNLSGNTIYF | TGTGGTGGACTCATTCCCAACCTCTCTGGAAACACCATATATTTT
. | TRBJ2-5 | TRBV19 | . | CASSRQGLGQETQYF | TGTGCCAGTAGTCGCCAGGGGCTGGGGCAAGAGACCCAGTACTTC
. | TRBJ1-1 | TRBV9 | . | CASSVDGRVYDEAFF | TGTGCCAGCAGCGTAGACGGCAGGGTATACGATGAAGCTTTCTTT
. | TRBJ2-7 | TRBV6-6 | . | CASTPGTKLYEQYF | TGTGCCAGCACCCCCGGGACAAAGCTCTACGAGCAGTACTTC
. | TRBJ1-2 | TRBV2 | . | CASPGMSYGYTF | TGTGCCAGCCCGGGGATGAGCTATGGCTACACCTTC
. | TRBJ1-5 | TRBV19 | . | CASSWWPTGYSNQPQHF | TGTGCCAGTAGTTGGTGGCCGACAGGCTATAGCAATCAGCCCCAGCATTTT
. | TRBJ2-5 | TRBV15 | TRBD2 | CATSRDRGGRAQYF | TGTGCCACCAGCAGAGATCGGGGGGGTAGGGCCCAGTACTTC
. | TRBJ2-5 | TRBV2 | . | CASSEWVRAGSKETQYF | TGTGCCAGCAGTGAGTGGGTGAGGGCCGGGTCTAAAGAGACCCAGTACTTC
. | TRBJ2-1 | TRBV6-2/TRBV6-3 | TRBD2 | CASSPLTGGDKNEQFF | TGTGCCAGCAGTCCCTTGACGGGGGGGGATAAGAATGAGCAGTTCTTC
. | TRBJ1-6 | TRBV5-5 | . | CASSLDRVKGYNSPLHF | TGTGCCAGCAGCTTGGACAGGGTAAAGGGTTATAATTCACCCCTCCACTTT
few | TRBJ2-1 | TRBV5-5 | TRBD1 | CASSSRQGSYNEQFF | TGTGCCAGCAGCTCACGACAGGGTTCCTACAATGAGCAGTTCTTC
. | TRBJ1-1 | TRBV2 | . | CASRGEGNTEAFF | TGTGCCAGCAGGGGGGAGGGTAACACTGAAGCTTTCTTT
once | TRBJ2-2 | TRBV11-2 | TRBD2 | CASSAAGGNTGELFF | TGTGCCAGCAGCGCCGCGGGGGGGAACACCGGGGAGCTGTTTTTT
. | TRBJ2-5 | TRBV15 | TRBD1 | CATSRSGGPQETQYF | TGTGCCACCAGCAGGTCAGGGGGTCCGCAGGAGACCCAGTACTTC
. | TRBJ2-2 | TRBV3-1/TRBV3-2 | . | CASSPKGAGELFF | TGTGCCAGCAGCCCGAAGGGGGCCGGGGAGCTGTTTTTT
. | TRBJ1-5 | TRBV2 | TRBD1 | CASSAGQDQPQHF | TGTGCCAGCAGCGCCGGACAGGATCAGCCCCAGCATTTT
. | TRBJ2-2 | TRBV19 | TRBD1 | CASSRDRVAGELFF | TGTGCCAGTAGTAGGGACAGGGTGGCCGGGGAGCTGTTTTTT
. | TRBJ2-7 | TRBV5-6 | . | CASSPFGPRYEQYF | TGTGCCAGCAGCCCCTTCGGTCCCCGCTACGAGCAGTACTTC
. | TRBJ1-5 | TRBV12-3/TRBV12-4 | . | CASRLGDQPQHF | TGTGCCAGCAGGCTCGGGGATCAGCCCCAGCATTTT
. | TRBJ1-2 | TRBV11-2 | . | CASSLVEGSYGYTF | TGTGCCAGCAGCTTAGTGGAGGGAAGCTATGGCTACACCTTC
. | TRBJ1-1 | TRBV4-1 | . | CASSQGALNTEAFF | TGCGCCAGCAGCCAGGGGGCCCTGAACACTGAAGCTTTCTTT
. | TRBJ1-1 | TRBV4-1 | TRBD1 | CASSPRTGANTEAFF | TGCGCCAGCAGCCCGCGGACAGGGGCGAACACTGAAGCTTTCTTT
. | TRBJ2-1 | TRBV6-5 | TRBD1 | CASSYGRTGAYNEQFF | TGTGCCAGCAGTTACGGACGGACAGGGGCGTACAATGAGCAGTTCTTC
. | TRBJ2-7 | TRBV11-2 | . | CASSQLGLLSYEQYF | TGTGCCAGCAGCCAACTGGGACTTCTGTCCTACGAGCAGTACTTC
. | TRBJ1-1 | TRBV30 | TRBD1 | CAWGTGLNTEAFF | TGTGCCTGGGGGACAGGACTTAACACTGAAGCTTTCTTT
once | TRBJ2-1 | TRBV29-1 | TRBD2 | CSVKTSGGVSNEQFF | TGCAGCGTTAAAACTAGCGGGGGGGTATCAAATGAGCAGTTCTTC
. | TRBJ2-5 | TRBV11-2 | . | CASSLDSAAGQETQYF | TGTGCCAGCAGCTTAGATTCAGCAGCGGGCCAAGAGACCCAGTACTTC
. | TRBJ2-2 | TRBV3-1/TRBV3-2 | . | CASSQDDLAIDGGELFF | TGTGCCAGCAGCCAAGACGACCTAGCGATCGACGGCGGGGAGCTGTTTTTT
. | TRBJ1-4 | TRBV5-1 | . | CASSLRNGGLNEKLFF | TGCGCCAGCAGCTTACGGAACGGGGGGCTGAATGAAAAACTGTTTTTT
. | TRBJ2-3 | TRBV12-5 | . | CASGLRDTGFTDTQYF | TGTGCTAGTGGTCTAAGGGACACCGGATTTACAGATACGCAGTATTTT
. | TRBJ2-1 | TRBV6-5 | . | CASSRDRDYEQFF | TGTGCCAGCAGCAGAGACAGGGACTATGAGCAGTTCTTC
. | TRBJ2-2 | TRBV7-9 | . | CASSLAAGATGELFF | TGTGCCAGCAGCTTAGCGGCAGGGGCGACCGGGGAGCTGTTTTTT
. | TRBJ2-2 | TRBV6-6 | TRBD1 | CASSTWDRGSSGELFF | TGTGCCAGCAGTACCTGGGACAGGGGAAGTTCCGGGGAGCTGTTTTTT
. | TRBJ2-7 | TRBV6-5 | TRBD2 | CASSYWSSGGTYEQYF | TGTGCCAGCAGTTACTGGTCTAGCGGGGGGACCTACGAGCAGTACTTC
. | TRBJ1-4 | TRBV15 | . | CATSREGRRLNEKLFF | TGTGCCACCAGCAGAGAGGGGAGAAGGCTTAATGAAAAACTGTTTTTT
. | TRBJ1-2 | TRBV27 | TRBD1 | CASSYRGIGYGYTF | TGTGCCAGCAGTTACAGGGGAATCGGCTATGGCTACACCTTC
. | TRBJ1-1 | TRBV4-3 | . | CASSPQGNTEAFF | TGCGCCAGCAGCCCACAGGGAAACACTGAAGCTTTCTTT
. | TRBJ2-3 | TRBV2 | . | CASSAPGRGTQYF | TGTGCCAGCAGTGCCCCAGGGAGGGGGACGCAGTATTTT
. | TRBJ1-2 | TRBV30 | TRBD1 | CAWSIGQVGGYTF | TGTGCCTGGAGTATTGGACAGGTCGGAGGCTACACCTTC
once | TRBJ2-6 | TRBV25-1 | . | CASSGTGDSYSGANVLTF | TGTGCCAGCAGTGGTACAGGGGACTCCTACTCTGGGGCCAACGTCCTGACTTTC
. | TRBJ1-1 | TRBV10-3 | TRBD1 | CAIGGDPGQGSPLIPNTEAFF | TGTGCCATCGGGGGAGACCCGGGACAGGGGTCTCCTTTGATACCGAACACTGAAGCTTTCTTT
. | TRBJ2-4 | TRBV6-5 | . | CASSYWAGAQNIQYF | TGTGCCAGCAGTTACTGGGCGGGGGCCCAAAACATTCAGTACTTC
. | TRBJ1-2 | TRBV30 | TRBD1 | CAWTASGTGDGYTF | TGTGCCTGGACCGCTTCCGGGACAGGGGATGGCTACACCTTC
. | TRBJ1-4 | TRBV27 | . | CASSLVGQGSEKLFF | TGTGCCAGCAGTTTAGTCGGGCAGGGTTCCGAAAAACTGTTTTTT
few | TRBJ2-4 | TRBV5-6 | . | CASSSLTVPWQYF | TGTGCCAGCAGCTCCCTGACAGTTCCCTGGCAGTACTTC